The table lists the clone carrying this T cell receptor (beta chain) with many counts. What it binds is unknown. Molecules of cDNA were individually given unique molecular identifiers that were attached to them. Via MiXCR, TCRdb re-called the 5' RACE reads, giving one row per CDR3 protein. The table shows 35,000 to 40,000 distinct CDR3 sequences, with 5.8% occurring only once. The data originate from a study of early T cells in non-severe SARS-CoV-2 infection. Whole-study context: Bulk RNA from unsorted whole blood was sequenced; chains were unpaired.

General study points: Clonotype matching in VDJdb favored anti-spike CD8 responses and did not capture private and CD4 specificities.

This CDR3 contains 13 residues. Germline V CDR1 and CDR2: DFQATT, SNEGSKA (reference sequence). Deletions cut 6 bases from V and 7 bases from J, with 17 bases between. This receptor was taken from an adult who was a healthcare worker with PCR-confirmed SARS-CoV-2 infection or an uninfected control (not recorded which). This chain joins TRBV20-1 and TRBJ2-3, with D unclear. The specimen sequenced was whole blood. CDR3 coding DNA: TGCAGTGCCACCTGGGCCCCGACGAATACGCAGTATTTT. Protein sequence: CSATWAPTNTQYF.